The next 32 T cell receptor beta chains were all read from a single sample in a study of shared clonotypes between healthy human individuals. The assay was immunoSEQ multiplex PCR, and TCRdb's table has in-frame clones only and misses some. The sample carries fewer than 2.5 million clones, more than 85% recorded once. The specimen sequenced was naive CD4+ T cells from PBMCs. Subset meaning: CD45RA+ positively selected. The receptors here all came from a man aged 18 to 35 in good health. Some clones in this sample may be carry-over from other donors' samples.

This rearrangement joins TRBV7-9 to TRBJ1-4, with 7 bases that match TRBD1. The germline V gene encodes CDR1 SEHNR and CDR2 FQNEAQ (reference sequence). The CDR3 runs to 14 residues. J lost 3 bases, V lost 5 bases, and 3 bases had no gene match. The CDR3 DNA reads TGTGCCAGCAGCCAGGGACAGTCTAATGAAAAACTGTTTTTT. It yields the protein CASSQGQSNEKLFF. Combining the CDR3 with reference TRBV7-9 and TRBJ1-4 gives the whole variable domain DTGVSQNPRHKITKRGQNVTFRCDPISEHNRLYWYRQTLGQGPEFLTYFQNEAQLEKSRLLSDRFSAERPKGSFSTLEIQRTEQGDSAMYLCASSQGQSNEKLFFGSGTQLSVL.

This clone was counted a few times. At the DNA level, this CDR3 is encoded by other sequences in the same sample as well. The chain carries TRBV18 and TRBJ2-5; no clear D gene. This CDR3 region has 11 residues. V lost 4 bases, J lost 1 base, and 1 base lay in between. The V gene's germline CDR1 is KGHSH and CDR2 LQKENI. The chain's CDR3 is CASSRQETQYF. Here the CDR3 DNA reads TGTGCCAGCTCACGCCAAGAGACCCAGTACTTC.

The chain employs TRBV5-4 and TRBJ2-1, with 10 bases aligning to TRBD2. J gave up 5 bases and V 4 bases, and 6 bases lay outside the gene matches. The CDR3 is made up of 15 amino acids. Per germline, CDR1 SGHNT and CDR2 YYREEE (reference sequence). CDR3 region: CASSQGLAPNNEQFF. CDR3 sequence (DNA): TGTGCCAGCAGCCAGGGACTAGCGCCCAACAATGAGCAGTTCTTC.

The J gene is TRBJ2-3, the V gene TRBV7-8; no reliable D call. Germline CDR1 is SGHVS and CDR2 is FQNEAQ. The V and J ends lost 3 bases and 5 bases respectively, with 15 bases between them. The CDR3 covers 15 residues. CDR3 in DNA: TGTGCCAGCAGCTTTGTTAGGGCCCCCGGAGATACGCAGTATTTT. Protein sequence: CASSFVRAPGDTQYF.

The V gene is TRBV30, the J gene TRBJ2-2; D unresolved. Germline CDR1 GTSNPN, CDR2 SVGIG (reference sequence). The CDR3 covers 11 residues. V lost 3 bases and J lost 7, with 6 bases in between. CDR3 protein: CAWRHIGELFF. The DNA for the CDR3 is TGTGCCTGGAGGCATATCGGGGAGCTGTTTTTT.

This clone showed up just once. The chain recombines TRBV25-1 with TRBJ1-3, with TRBD1 as a possible D gene (6 bases). The CDR3 is made up of 17 amino acids. The V end was cut by 3 bases, the J end by 2 bases, with 17 bases between. Per the germline V gene, CDR1 is MGHDK and CDR2 is SYGVNS. CDR3 coding DNA: TGTGCCAGCAGTGAGGGGGGGGCTCGACCTGCTGGAAACACCATATATTTT. Protein product: CASSEGGARPAGNTIYF.

Of note for this clone: This same CDR3 is encoded by further DNA sequences in the sample. The V and J genes are TRBV9 and TRBJ2-3, with unresolved D. In germline, CDR1 is SGDLS, CDR2 YYNGEE. This CDR3 is 14 amino acids long. Trimming cost V 0 bases and J 1 base, with 6 bases left between them. The CDR3 DNA follows: TGTGCCAGCAGCGTAGTGGGCGGCACAGATACGCAGTATTTT. Its translation: CASSVVGGTDTQYF.

The rearrangement links TRBV6-1 to TRBJ1-4; the D is unclear. With 7 bases removed from V and 4 bases from J, the gap between germline ends came to 16 bases. Germline-derived CDR1 and CDR2 are MNHNS and SASEGT. The CDR3 runs to 15 residues. The CDR3 DNA follows: TGTGCCAGCACCCAGAACGGTCCTCTTAATGAAAAACTGTTTTTT. Translating gives CASTQNGPLNEKLFF.

The chain is built from TRBV11-2 and TRBJ2-5; D perhaps matches TRBD1 (7 bases). The end of the DNA is better explained by TRBJ2-7, so the J call may be wrong. Germline lookup yields CDR1 SGHAT and CDR2 FQNNGV. This CDR3 contains 14 residues. CDR3 nucleotides: TGTGCCAGCAGCCCTGCGGCAGGGGGGTACGAGCAGTACTTC. It translates to CASSPAAGGYEQYF.

The rearrangement uses TRBV28 and TRBJ1-3, with D uncertain. The germline gives CDR1 MDHEN, CDR2 SYDVKM. CDR3 size: 11 residues. V was trimmed by 3 bases and J by 8 bases, leaving 5 bases between them. The CDR3 DNA reads TGTGCCAGCAGTTTGGACTACACCATATATTTT. It is translated as CASSLDYTIYF.

As to this clone: Other DNA sequences in the sample encode the same CDR3. The gene calls are TRBV5-1 and TRBJ1-1, with D perhaps TRBD1 (5 bases). Germline V gene sequence: CDR1 SGHRS, CDR2 YFSETQ. V was clipped by 0 bases and J by 0 bases, with 9 bases between them. There are 15 residues in the CDR3. The CDR3 DNA reads as TGCGCCAGCAGCTTGGGACAGACTATGAACACTGAAGCTTTCTTT. The encoded protein is CASSLGQTMNTEAFF.

The rearrangement uses TRBV10-3 and TRBJ1-2; 12 bases map to TRBD1. Germline assignment: CDR1 ENHRY and CDR2 SYGVKD. Trimming at V came to 3 bases and at J to 4 bases, leaving 6 bases not matched to a gene. The CDR3 totals 16 residues. The DNA for the CDR3 is TGTGCCATCAGTGAAACCGGGACAGGGGGCCTCTATGGCTACACCTTC. It encodes CAISETGTGGLYGYTF.

The chain combines TRBV5-1 with TRBJ2-2; D unresolved. This CDR3 comprises 15 residues. V was cut by 4 bases and J by 4 bases, with 14 bases left in between. CDR1 is SGHRS and CDR2 is YFSETQ in the germline V gene. The CDR3 coding sequence is TGCGCCAGCAGCCAACCTTACAGCCCCACCGGGGAGCTGTTTTTT. Its translation: CASSQPYSPTGELFF.

The genes are TRBV11-2 and TRBJ2-1, with 10 bases lining up with TRBD2. The V gene's germline CDR1 is SGHAT and CDR2 FQNNGV. This CDR3 spans 16 amino acids. Unmatched junction bases numbered 10, after V lost 1 base and J lost 10 bases. The CDR3: CASSLAASGSFREQFF. CDR3 nucleotides: TGTGCCAGCAGCTTAGCGGCTAGCGGGAGTTTTAGAGAGCAGTTCTTC.

The V gene is TRBV15, the J gene TRBJ2-7, with unresolved D. The CDR3 has 14 amino acids. CDR1 and CDR2 (germline): LNHNV, YYDKDF (reference sequence). V gave up 2 bases and J gave up 5 bases, with 13 bases separating them. This CDR3 reads CATSRRRYGDEQYF. DNA for the CDR3: TGTGCCACCAGCAGACGACGATACGGCGACGAGCAGTACTTC.

The chain is built from TRBV19 and TRBJ1-5; a weak D match, TRBD1 (5 bases). V dropped 6 bases and J dropped 10 bases, with 10 bases sitting between them. This CDR3 contains 11 residues. Germline CDR1 reads LNHDA; CDR2 reads SQIVND (reference sequence). The CDR3 protein is CASSKGAPQHF. In DNA, the CDR3 is TGTGCCAGTAGCAAAGGGGCACCCCAGCATTTT.

Worth noting for this clone: Other DNA sequences within the sample encode an identical CDR3. V usage is TRBV5-1 and J usage is TRBJ2-1, with TRBD2 as a possible D gene (5 bases). Per germline, CDR1 SGHRS and CDR2 YFSETQ. V lost 0 bases to trimming and J lost 1 base, with 8 bases between them. The CDR3 totals 15 residues. CDR3 nucleotides: TGCGCCAGCAGCTTGGTCGGGGTATCCTACAATGAGCAGTTCTTC. This codes for CASSLVGVSYNEQFF.

In DNA, the CDR3 is TGTGCCAGCAGTGAAATTCGCGACGAGCAGTACTTC. Amino acid sequence: CASSEIRDEQYF. The genes are TRBV25-1 and TRBJ2-5; no reliable D call. The better agreement between TRBJ2-7 and the DNA end casts doubt on the J call. CDR3 length: 12 amino acids. The germline CDR1 and CDR2 sequences are MGHDK and SYGVNS.

This clone is a singleton in its sample. The chain uses TRBV10-3 and TRBJ2-7; TRBD2 matches 15 bases. The germline CDR1 and CDR2 sequences are ENHRY and SYGVKD. With 2 bases clipped from V and 7 bases from J, the junction kept 9 bases outside the gene matches. The CDR3 loop spans 17 amino acids. The CDR3 sequence: CAISEGTSGRIVGEQYF. CDR3 nucleotide sequence: TGTGCCATCAGTGAGGGGACTAGCGGGAGGATTGTGGGTGAGCAGTACTTC.

The chain couples TRBV18 to TRBJ2-7; 7 nucleotides align to TRBD2. Germline lookup yields CDR1 KGHSH and CDR2 LQKENI. This CDR3 is 12 amino acids long. Losses at the gene ends were 6 bases for V and 7 bases for J; bases not matched to a gene: 6. The CDR3 is CASSPGRVEQYF. The CDR3 DNA is TGTGCCAGCTCCCCGGGGAGGGTTGAGCAGTACTTC.

The chain is built from TRBV11-2 and TRBJ2-6, with TRBD1 matching 10 bases. This CDR3 comprises 17 residues. The junction had 6 bases not matched to a gene; V was cut back by 5 bases and J by 2 bases. CDR1 and CDR2 (germline): SGHAT, FQNNGV. This chain's CDR3 is CASSPRGQGAGANVLTF. In DNA, the CDR3 is TGTGCCAGCAGCCCTAGAGGACAGGGGGCTGGGGCCAACGTCCTGACTTTC.

The chain employs TRBV18 and TRBJ2-2; D is perhaps TRBD1 (5 bases). V was clipped by 3 bases and J by 0 bases, with 8 bases between them. Germline lookup yields CDR1 KGHSH and CDR2 LQKENI. The CDR3 runs 15 residues. The CDR3 sequence: CASSPQGSNTGELFF. The CDR3 DNA reads as TGTGCCAGCTCACCGCAGGGATCGAACACCGGGGAGCTGTTTTTT.

The chain uses TRBV25-1 and TRBJ2-2, with TRBD1 matching over 7 bases. The V and J ends lost 2 bases and 2 bases, in that order; junction bases with no gene match: 8. Germline CDR1 is MGHDK and CDR2 is SYGVNS. The CDR3 is made up of 17 amino acids. The DNA of the CDR3 is TGTGCCAGCAGTGAAGGGGCCGGGACAGAAAACACCGGGGAGCTGTTTTTT. Translation gives CASSEGAGTENTGELFF. Together with reference TRBV25-1 and TRBJ2-2, the CDR3 gives the full variable domain: EADIYQTPRYLVIGTGKKITLECSQTMGHDKMYWYQQDPGMELHLIHYSYGVNSTEKGDLSSESTVSRIRTEHFPLTLESARPSHTSQYLCASSEGAGTENTGELFFGEGSRLTVL.

V and J are TRBV28 and TRBJ2-3, with TRBD1 as a possible D gene (6 bases). This CDR3 comprises 15 residues. The germline V and J ends were trimmed by 2 bases and 3 bases, with 12 bases remaining between them. Germline V gene lookup returns CDR1 MDHEN and CDR2 SYDVKM. CDR3 region: CASSLRTGMTDTQYF. The DNA of the CDR3 is TGTGCCAGCAGTTTAAGAACAGGGATGACAGATACGCAGTATTTT.

The chain couples TRBV6-6 to TRBJ1-2, with TRBD1 identical over 8 bases. The CDR3 runs to 13 residues. V lost 5 bases, J lost 4 bases, and 3 bases stayed unmatched. Germline CDR1 is MNHNY and CDR2 is SVGAGI (reference sequence). CDR3 coding DNA: TGTGCCAGCAGTGCAGGGGGCGGCTATGGCTACACCTTC. Its translation is CASSAGGGYGYTF.

V and J are TRBV7-8 and TRBJ1-5; TRBD1 aligns across 7 bases. CDR1 is SGHVS and CDR2 is FQNEAQ in the germline V gene. The CDR3 extends over 14 amino acids. Trimming took 1 base from V and 9 from J; bases not matched to a gene: 6. DNA of the CDR3: TGTGCCAGCAGCTTAGAAGGGGGCCACCCGCCCCAGCATTTT. Translating gives CASSLEGGHPPQHF.

The V and J genes are TRBV6-1 and TRBJ1-2, with D perhaps TRBD1 (6 bases). V was trimmed by 0 bases and J by 4 bases, leaving 9 bases between them. Germline lookup yields CDR1 MNHNS and CDR2 SASEGT. CDR3 size: 14 residues. The chain's CDR3 is CASSEANRVYGYTF. CDR3 nucleotide sequence: TGTGCCAGCAGTGAAGCAAACAGGGTCTATGGCTACACCTTC.

V is TRBV2 and J is TRBJ1-1; 8 bases fit TRBD1. V dropped 4 bases and J dropped 2; count of bases not matched to a gene: 9. This CDR3 spans 16 amino acids. Per the germline V gene, CDR1 is SNHLY and CDR2 is FYNNEI. The CDR3 loop reads CASSGSGTGANTEAFF. CDR3 DNA sequence: TGTGCCAGCAGTGGAAGCGGGACAGGCGCTAACACTGAAGCTTTCTTT.

This clone showed up just once. The rearrangement links TRBV19 to TRBJ2-7; 9 nucleotides align to TRBD2. The trim removed 4 bases at V and 0 bases at J, leaving 4 bases unmatched. Germline CDR1 is LNHDA and CDR2 is SQIVND (reference sequence). The CDR3 runs 15 residues. The CDR3 reads CASSTPSGNSYEQYF. CDR3 DNA: TGTGCCAGTAGTACTCCTAGCGGGAACTCCTACGAGCAGTACTTC.

This clone came up a few times. This chain links TRBV27 with TRBJ2-1; 7 bases align to TRBD1. Germline loops: CDR1 MNHEY, CDR2 SMNVEV (reference sequence). After removal of 3 bases from V and 4 bases from J, the junction contained 6 bases not matched to a gene. This CDR3 contains 15 residues. CDR3 region: CASSFQGERYNEQFF. CDR3 in DNA: TGTGCCAGCAGTTTCCAGGGGGAACGATACAATGAGCAGTTCTTC.

About this clone itself: The same CDR3 can be traced to other DNA sequences in this sample. The rearrangement joins TRBV5-1 to TRBJ1-2; 8 nucleotides agree with TRBD1. The CDR3 is 13 residues long. V dropped 3 bases and J dropped 3; count of bases not matched to a gene: 1. CDR1 is SGHRS, CDR2 YFSETQ, per germline. This chain's CDR3 is CASSSTGDYGYTF. The CDR3 DNA reads TGCGCCAGCAGCTCGACAGGGGACTATGGCTACACCTTC. The complete variable domain, with remaining parts taken from reference TRBV5-1 and TRBJ1-2, reads KAGVTQTPRYLIKTRGQQVTLSCSPISGHRSVSWYQQTPGQGLQFLFEYFSETQRNKGNFPGRFSGRQFSNSRSEMNVSTLELGDSALYLCASSSTGDYGYTFGSGTRLTVV.

The chain joins TRBV5-1 to TRBJ1-4, with 8 nucleotides matching TRBD1. This CDR3 has 15 residues. V was clipped by 0 bases and J by 8 bases; unmatched bases: 6. Per germline, CDR1 SGHRS and CDR2 YFSETQ. The CDR3 here is CASSLVGQEGEKLFF. The CDR3 nucleotides read TGCGCCAGCAGCTTGGTGGGACAGGAGGGCGAAAAACTGTTTTTT.